This T cell receptor (beta chain) was sequenced during a study of human T cells and chemical hapten exposure. Notes on the study in general: The study found that PT1 expanded TCR counts correlated positively with patch test score. Versus controls, significantly more large CDR3 similarity clusters arose from expanded TCRs.

The time point was: patch test 2, 6 weeks after DPC sensitization. Treatment reported: therapeutic diphenylcyclopropenone sensitization with weekly scalp DPC. Participating donors were patients with alopecia, aged 18 to 70 years, considered appropriate candidates for DPC. TCRdb independently ran MiXCR on the RACE reads; one entry per CDR3 protein. The repertoire holds some 350,000 distinct CDR3 sequences, with around 6% as singletons. This CDR3 has 17 amino acids. Trimming left V 4 bases short and J 0 bases short, with 16 bases between. Germline V CDR1 and CDR2: KGHSH, LQKENI. This clonotype showed up many times. Its antigen is unidentified.

The chain has TRBV18 and TRBJ1-3; D is perhaps TRBD1 (6 bases). The sample was whole blood, taken in connection with sensitization to the hapten diphenylcyclopropenone (DPC). This clonotype was sampled from a young woman with alopecia areata. Some clones in this sample may be carry-over from other donors' samples. The DNA for the CDR3 is TGTGCCAGCTCACACCGGGACACCCTACTCTCTGGAAACACCATATATTTT. Encoded protein: CASSHRDTLLSGNTIYF.